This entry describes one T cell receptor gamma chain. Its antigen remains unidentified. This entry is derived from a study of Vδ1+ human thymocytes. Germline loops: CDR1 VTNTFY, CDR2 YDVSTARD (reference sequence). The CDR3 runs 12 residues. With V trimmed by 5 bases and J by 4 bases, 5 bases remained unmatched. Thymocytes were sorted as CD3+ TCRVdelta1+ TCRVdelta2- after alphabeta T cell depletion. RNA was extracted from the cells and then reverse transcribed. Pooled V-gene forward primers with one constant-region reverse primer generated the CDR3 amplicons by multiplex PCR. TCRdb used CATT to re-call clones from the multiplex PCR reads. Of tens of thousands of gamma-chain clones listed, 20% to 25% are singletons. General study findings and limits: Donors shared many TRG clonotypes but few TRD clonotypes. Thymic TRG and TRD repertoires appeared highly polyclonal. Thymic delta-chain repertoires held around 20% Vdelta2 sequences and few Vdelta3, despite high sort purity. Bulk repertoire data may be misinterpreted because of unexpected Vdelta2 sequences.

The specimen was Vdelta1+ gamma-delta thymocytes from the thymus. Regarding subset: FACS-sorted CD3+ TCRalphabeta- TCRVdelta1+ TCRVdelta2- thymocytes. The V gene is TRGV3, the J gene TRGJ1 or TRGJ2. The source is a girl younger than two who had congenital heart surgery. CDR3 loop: CATWGTYYKKLF. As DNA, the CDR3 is TGTGCCACCTGGGGAACCTATTATAAGAAACTCTTT.